This T cell receptor (beta chain) was captured in a study of blood T cells in healthy people across ages. The second PCR ran roughly 6 to 12 cycles with a sample-barcoded 5' primer and J-beta primers. One entry per CDR3 protein results from TCRdb running MiXCR on the 5' RACE reads. The sample contains some 790,000 distinct CDR3 sequences, more than 25% of which appear only once. This clonotype was detected ten times or more. The antigen is unknown. Study-level points and caveats: Investigators viewed diversity estimates from one million T cells as underestimates, the study reported. Unsorted PBMCs prevented conclusive naive versus antigen-experienced comparison. There were more naive CD4+ cells and higher diversity in long-lived donors than in aged donors.

The sequencing sample was made of blood. This TCR came from a woman aged 80 or over in good health.

CDR3 loop: CSARDSGGPSYGYTF. The CDR3 nucleotides read TGCAGTGCTAGAGATTCTGGGGGGCCTTCCTATGGCTACACCTTC. The chain links TRBV20-1 to TRBJ1-2, with D tentatively TRBD1 (6 bases). The germline V gene has CDR1 DFQATT and CDR2 SNEGSKA (reference sequence). This CDR3 region has 15 residues. V was pared by 0 bases and J by 4 bases, with 15 bases between.